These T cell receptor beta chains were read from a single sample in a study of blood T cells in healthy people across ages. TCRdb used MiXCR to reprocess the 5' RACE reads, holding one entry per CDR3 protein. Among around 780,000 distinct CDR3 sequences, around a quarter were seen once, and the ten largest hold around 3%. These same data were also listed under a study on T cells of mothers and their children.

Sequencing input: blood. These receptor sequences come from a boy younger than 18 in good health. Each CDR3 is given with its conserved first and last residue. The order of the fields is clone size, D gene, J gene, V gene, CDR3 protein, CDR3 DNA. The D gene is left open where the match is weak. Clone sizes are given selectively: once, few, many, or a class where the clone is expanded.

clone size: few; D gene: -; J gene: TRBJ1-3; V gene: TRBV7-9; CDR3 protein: CASSLLSRAGNTIYF; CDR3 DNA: TGTGCCAGCAGCTTACTCTCCCGAGCTGGAAACACCATATATTTT
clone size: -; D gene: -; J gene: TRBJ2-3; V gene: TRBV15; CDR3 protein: CATSSVQGARTDTQYF; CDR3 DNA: TGTGCCACCAGCAGTGTACAGGGAGCGAGAACAGATACGCAGTATTTT
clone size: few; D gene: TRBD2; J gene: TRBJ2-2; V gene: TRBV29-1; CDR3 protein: CSVTRGAGELFF; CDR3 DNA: TGCAGCGTTACCCGGGGGGCCGGGGAGCTGTTTTTT
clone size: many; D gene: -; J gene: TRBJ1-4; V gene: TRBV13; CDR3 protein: CASRRTVEGEKLFF; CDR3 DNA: TGTGCCAGCAGACGCACGGTAGAAGGTGAAAAACTGTTTTTT
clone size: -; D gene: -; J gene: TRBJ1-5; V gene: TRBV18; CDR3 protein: CASRKQGGDNQPQHF; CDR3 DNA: TGTGCCAGCCGGAAACAGGGAGGGGACAATCAGCCCCAGCATTTT
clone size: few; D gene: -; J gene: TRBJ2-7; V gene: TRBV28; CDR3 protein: CASSSPPSGVTYEQYF; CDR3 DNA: TGTGCCAGCAGTTCCCCCCCCTCGGGGGTGACCTACGAGCAGTACTTC
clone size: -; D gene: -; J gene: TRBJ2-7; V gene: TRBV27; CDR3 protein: CASSLSLRYEQYF; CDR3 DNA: TGTGCCAGCAGTTTATCGTTGAGGTACGAGCAGTACTTC
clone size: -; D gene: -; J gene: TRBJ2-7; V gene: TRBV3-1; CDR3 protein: CASSQVEVQYF; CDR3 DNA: TGTGCCAGCAGCCAAGTAGAGGTACAGTACTTC
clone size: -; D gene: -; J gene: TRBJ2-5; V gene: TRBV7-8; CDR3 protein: CATSGEGAVGETQYF; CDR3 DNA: TGTGCCACCTCTGGGGAGGGGGCTGTAGGAGAGACCCAGTACTTC
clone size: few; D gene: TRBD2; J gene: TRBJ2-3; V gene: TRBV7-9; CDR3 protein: CASSLDQRGDTQYF; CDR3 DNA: TGTGCCAGCAGCTTAGATCAGCGGGGTGATACGCAGTATTTT
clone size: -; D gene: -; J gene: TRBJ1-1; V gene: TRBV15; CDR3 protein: CATSRVAGENTEAFF; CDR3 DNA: TGTGCCACCAGCAGAGTTGCAGGGGAGAACACTGAAGCTTTCTTT
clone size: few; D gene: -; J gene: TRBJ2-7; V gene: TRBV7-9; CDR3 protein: CASSRDLSEQYF; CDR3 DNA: TGTGCCAGCAGCCGGGACCTCTCCGAGCAGTACTTC
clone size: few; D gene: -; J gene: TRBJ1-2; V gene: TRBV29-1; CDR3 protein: CSVEDPERGGGYGYTF; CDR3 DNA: TGCAGCGTTGAAGATCCGGAAAGGGGCGGCGGCTATGGCTACACCTTC
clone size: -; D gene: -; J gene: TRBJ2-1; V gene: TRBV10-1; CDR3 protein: CASSLSSIGEQFF; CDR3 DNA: TGCGCCAGCAGCCTAAGTTCAATTGGTGAGCAGTTCTTC
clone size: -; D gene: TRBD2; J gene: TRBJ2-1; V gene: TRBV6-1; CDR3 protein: CASSGLAGGAYNEQFF; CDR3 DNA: TGTGCCAGCAGTGGACTAGCGGGGGGCGCCTACAATGAGCAGTTCTTC
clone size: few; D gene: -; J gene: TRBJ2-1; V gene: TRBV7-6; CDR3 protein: CASSPGTTREQFF; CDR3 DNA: TGTGCCAGCAGCCCTGGGACAACAAGGGAGCAGTTCTTC
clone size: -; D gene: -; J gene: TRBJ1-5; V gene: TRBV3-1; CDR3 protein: CASSQSNSGQPQHF; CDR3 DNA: TGTGCCAGCAGCCAAAGCAATTCTGGCCAGCCCCAGCATTTT
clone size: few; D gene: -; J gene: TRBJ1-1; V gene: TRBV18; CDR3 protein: CASSPVGTNTEAFF; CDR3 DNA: TGTGCCAGCTCACCCGTCGGGACAAACACTGAAGCTTTCTTT
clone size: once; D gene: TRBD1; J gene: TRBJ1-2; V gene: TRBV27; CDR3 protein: CASSLSGQGLMATF; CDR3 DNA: TGTGCCAGCAGTTTATCTGGACAGGGTCTTATGGCCACCTTC
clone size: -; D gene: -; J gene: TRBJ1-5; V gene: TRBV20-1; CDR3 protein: CSARDRRRTEYQPQHF; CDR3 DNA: TGCAGTGCTAGAGATCGAAGGCGGACAGAGTATCAGCCCCAGCATTTT
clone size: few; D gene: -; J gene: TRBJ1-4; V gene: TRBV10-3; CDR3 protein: CAIDFKAGPNEELFF; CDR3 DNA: TGTGCCATCGATTTCAAGGCGGGGCCTAATGAAGAACTGTTTTTT
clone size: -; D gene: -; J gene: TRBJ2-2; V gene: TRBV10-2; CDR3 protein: CASSVAGANLGGELFF; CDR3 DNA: TGCGCCAGCAGTGTGGCAGGGGCGAACTTGGGCGGGGAGCTGTTTTTT
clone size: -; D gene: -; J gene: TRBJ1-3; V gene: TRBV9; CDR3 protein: CASSDEGGSGNTIYF; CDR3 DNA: TGTGCCAGCAGCGACGAGGGAGGCTCTGGAAACACCATATATTTT
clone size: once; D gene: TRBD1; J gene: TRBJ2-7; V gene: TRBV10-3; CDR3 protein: CAIGTGNYEQYF; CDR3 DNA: TGTGCCATCGGGACAGGGAACTACGAGCAGTACTTC
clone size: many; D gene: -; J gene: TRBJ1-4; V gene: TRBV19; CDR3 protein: CASRTGLTTNEKLFF; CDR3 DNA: TGTGCCAGTAGAACAGGATTGACGACTAATGAAAAACTGTTTTTT
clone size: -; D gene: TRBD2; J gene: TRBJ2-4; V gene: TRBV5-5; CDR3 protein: CASSSETLAGGNIQYF; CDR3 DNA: TGTGCCAGCAGCTCCGAAACGCTAGCGGGGGGAAACATTCAGTACTTC
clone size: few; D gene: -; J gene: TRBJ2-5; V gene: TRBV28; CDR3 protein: CASRKRARAPMGETQYF; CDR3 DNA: TGTGCCAGCAGAAAAAGGGCCAGGGCACCGATGGGGGAGACCCAGTACTTC
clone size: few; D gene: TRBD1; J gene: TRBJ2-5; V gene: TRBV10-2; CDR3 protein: CASRQGEQETQYF; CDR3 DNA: TGCGCCAGCAGACAGGGGGAACAAGAGACCCAGTACTTC
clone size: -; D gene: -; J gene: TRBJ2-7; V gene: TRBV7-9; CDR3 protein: CASGIRGASDEQYF; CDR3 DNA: TGTGCCAGCGGGATTCGTGGGGCGTCAGACGAGCAGTACTTC
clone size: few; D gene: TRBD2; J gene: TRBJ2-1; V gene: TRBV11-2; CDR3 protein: CASSLPLRTSGAQFF; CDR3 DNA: TGTGCCAGCAGCTTACCCTTGCGGACTAGCGGGGCCCAGTTCTTC
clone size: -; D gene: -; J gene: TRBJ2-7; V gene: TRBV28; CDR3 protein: CASSGGGADEQYF; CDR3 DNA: TGTGCCAGCAGTGGGGGGGGCGCGGACGAGCAGTACTTC
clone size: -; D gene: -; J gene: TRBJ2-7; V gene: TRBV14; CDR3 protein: CASSGARIGQFFRGEQYF; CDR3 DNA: TGTGCCAGCAGTGGGGCGCGAATCGGACAGTTCTTTCGGGGAGAGCAGTACTTC
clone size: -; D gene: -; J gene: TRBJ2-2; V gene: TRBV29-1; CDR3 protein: CSVEGIQGAGGELFF; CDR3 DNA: TGCAGCGTTGAAGGGATACAGGGCGCAGGCGGGGAGCTGTTTTTT
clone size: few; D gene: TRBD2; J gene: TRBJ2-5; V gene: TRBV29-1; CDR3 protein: CSVEIGTSSFETQYF; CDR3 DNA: TGCAGCGTTGAAATCGGGACTAGCTCCTTTGAGACCCAGTACTTC
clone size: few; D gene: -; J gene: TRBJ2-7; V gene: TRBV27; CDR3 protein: CASGLGAGRNEQYF; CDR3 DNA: TGTGCCAGCGGACTTGGGGCAGGGAGGAACGAGCAGTACTTC
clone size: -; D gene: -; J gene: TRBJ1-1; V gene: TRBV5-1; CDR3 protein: CASSPTRGPERTGAFF; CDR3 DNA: TGCGCCAGCAGCCCAACCCGGGGCCCGGAGAGAACTGGAGCTTTCTTT
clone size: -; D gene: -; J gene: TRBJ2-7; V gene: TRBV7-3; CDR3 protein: CASSLFPGSYEQYF; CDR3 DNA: TGTGCCAGCAGCTTATTTCCAGGATCCTACGAGCAGTACTTC
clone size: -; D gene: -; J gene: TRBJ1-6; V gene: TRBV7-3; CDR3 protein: CASSFGGSSPLHF; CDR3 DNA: TGTGCCAGCAGCTTCGGGGGAAGTTCACCCCTCCACTTT
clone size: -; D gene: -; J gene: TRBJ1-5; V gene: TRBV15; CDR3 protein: CATSSGSNQPQHF; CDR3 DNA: TGTGCCACCAGCAGTGGGAGTAATCAGCCCCAGCATTTT
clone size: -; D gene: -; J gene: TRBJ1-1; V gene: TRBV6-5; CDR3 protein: CASSWTAYTEAFF; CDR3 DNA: TGTGCCAGCAGTTGGACAGCCTACACTGAAGCTTTCTTT
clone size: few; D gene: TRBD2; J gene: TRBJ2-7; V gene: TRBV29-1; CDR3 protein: CSVGGLAGNPSYEQYF; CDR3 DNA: TGCAGCGTTGGGGGACTAGCGGGGAACCCCTCCTACGAGCAGTACTTC
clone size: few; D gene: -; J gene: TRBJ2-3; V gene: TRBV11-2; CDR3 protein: CASSLGRWAARDTQYF; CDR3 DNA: TGTGCCAGCAGCTTAGGAAGGTGGGCGGCAAGAGATACGCAGTATTTT
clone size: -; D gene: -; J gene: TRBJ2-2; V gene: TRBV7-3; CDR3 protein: CASSFVSLGAGELFF; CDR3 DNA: TGTGCCAGCAGTTTTGTATCATTAGGGGCCGGGGAGCTGTTTTTT
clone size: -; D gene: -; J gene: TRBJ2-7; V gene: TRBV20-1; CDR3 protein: CSAGPRGEQYF; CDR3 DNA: TGCAGTGCTGGCCCCAGGGGCGAGCAGTACTTC
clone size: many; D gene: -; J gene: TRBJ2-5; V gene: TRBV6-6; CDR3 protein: CASSSGGTETQYF; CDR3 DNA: TGTGCCAGCAGTTCTGGGGGTACGGAGACCCAGTACTTC
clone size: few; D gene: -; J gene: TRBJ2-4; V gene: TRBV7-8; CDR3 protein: CASTLDPGSKNIQYF; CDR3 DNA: TGTGCCAGCACCCTAGACCCCGGGTCCAAAAACATTCAGTACTTC
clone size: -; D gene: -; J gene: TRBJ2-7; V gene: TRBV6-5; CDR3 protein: CASSYSSSPGSYEQYF; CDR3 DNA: TGTGCCAGCAGTTACTCGAGTAGTCCGGGCTCCTACGAGCAGTACTTC
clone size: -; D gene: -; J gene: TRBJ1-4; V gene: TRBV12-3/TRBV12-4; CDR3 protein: CASSTSRGGEKLFF; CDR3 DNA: TGTGCCAGCAGTACAAGCAGGGGAGGGGAAAAACTGTTTTTT
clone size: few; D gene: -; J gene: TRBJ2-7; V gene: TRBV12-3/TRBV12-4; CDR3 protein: CASRATGTPTYEQYF; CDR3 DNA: TGTGCCAGCAGAGCAACCGGGACACCCACCTACGAGCAGTACTTC
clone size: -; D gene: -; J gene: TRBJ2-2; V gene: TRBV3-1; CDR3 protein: CASSLRGKVGELFF; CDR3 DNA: TGTGCCAGCAGCTTACGCGGGAAAGTCGGGGAGCTGTTTTTT
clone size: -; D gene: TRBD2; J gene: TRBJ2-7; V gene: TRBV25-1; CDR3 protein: CASSEARASGFHEQYF; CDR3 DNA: TGTGCCAGCAGTGAGGCCCGAGCTAGCGGGTTCCACGAGCAGTACTTC
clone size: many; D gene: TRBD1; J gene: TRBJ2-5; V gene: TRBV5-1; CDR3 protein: CASRLGQGKETQYF; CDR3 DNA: TGCGCCAGCCGCCTCGGACAGGGAAAAGAGACCCAGTACTTC
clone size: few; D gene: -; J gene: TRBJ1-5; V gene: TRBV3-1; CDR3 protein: CASSAGPSGPQHF; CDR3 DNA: TGTGCCAGCAGCGCCGGGCCTTCGGGGCCCCAGCATTTT
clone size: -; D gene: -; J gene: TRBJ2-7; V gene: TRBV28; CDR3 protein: CASSPYLGDEQYF; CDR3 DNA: TGTGCCAGCAGTCCCTACCTAGGGGACGAGCAGTACTTC
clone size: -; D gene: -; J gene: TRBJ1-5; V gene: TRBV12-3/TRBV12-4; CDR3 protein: CASSFWDQPQHF; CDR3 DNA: TGTGCCAGCAGTTTCTGGGATCAGCCCCAGCATTTT